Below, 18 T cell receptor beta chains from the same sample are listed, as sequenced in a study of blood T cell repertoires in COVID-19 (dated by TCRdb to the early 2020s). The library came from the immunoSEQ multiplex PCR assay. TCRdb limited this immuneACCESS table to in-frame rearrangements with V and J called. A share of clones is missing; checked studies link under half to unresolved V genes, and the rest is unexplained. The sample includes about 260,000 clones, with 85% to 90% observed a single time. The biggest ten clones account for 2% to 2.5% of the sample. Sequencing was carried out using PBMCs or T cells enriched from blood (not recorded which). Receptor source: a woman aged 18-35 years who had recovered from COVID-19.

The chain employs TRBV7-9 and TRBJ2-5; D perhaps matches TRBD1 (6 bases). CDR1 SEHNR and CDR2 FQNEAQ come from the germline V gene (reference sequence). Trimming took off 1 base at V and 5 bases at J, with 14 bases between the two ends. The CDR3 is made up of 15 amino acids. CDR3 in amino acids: CASSLVRGVMETQYF. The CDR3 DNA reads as TGTGCCAGCAGCTTAGTCAGGGGAGTAATGGAGACCCAGTACTTC.

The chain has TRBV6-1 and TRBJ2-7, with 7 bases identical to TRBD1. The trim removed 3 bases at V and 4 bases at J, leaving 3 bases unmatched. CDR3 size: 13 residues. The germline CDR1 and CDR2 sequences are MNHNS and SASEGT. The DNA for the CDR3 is TGTGCCAGCAGTGAGGGACAGAGATACGAGCAGTACTTC. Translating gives CASSEGQRYEQYF.

The CDR3 nucleotides read TGTGCCAGCAGTGATCGGGACAATCTTCTCTACGAGCAGTACTTC. It encodes CASSDRDNLLYEQYF. The chain employs TRBV2 and TRBJ2-7, with a tentative D call TRBD1 (6 bases). The germline V gene has CDR1 SNHLY and CDR2 FYNNEI. CDR3 length: 15 residues. V gave up 3 bases and J gave up 3 bases, with 15 bases separating them.

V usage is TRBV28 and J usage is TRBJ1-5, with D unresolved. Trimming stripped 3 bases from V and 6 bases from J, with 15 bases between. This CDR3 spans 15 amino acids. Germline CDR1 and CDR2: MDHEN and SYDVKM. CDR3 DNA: TGTGCCAGCAGTTTGTTGGGAGGTACAACTCAGCCCCAGCATTTT. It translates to CASSLLGGTTQPQHF.

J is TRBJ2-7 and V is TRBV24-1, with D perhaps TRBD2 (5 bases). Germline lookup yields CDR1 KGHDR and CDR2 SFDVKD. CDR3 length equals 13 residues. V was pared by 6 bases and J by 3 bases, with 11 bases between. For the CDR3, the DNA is TGTGCCACCAGTTCTAGGGAGCACTACGAGCAGTACTTC. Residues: CATSSREHYEQYF.

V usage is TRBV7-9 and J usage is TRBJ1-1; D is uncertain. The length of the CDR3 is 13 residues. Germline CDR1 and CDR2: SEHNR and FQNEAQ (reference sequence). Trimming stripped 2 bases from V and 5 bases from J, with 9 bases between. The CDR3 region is CASSLFERTEAFF. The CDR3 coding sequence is TGTGCCAGCAGCTTATTCGAGAGAACTGAAGCTTTCTTT.

The CDR3 loop reads CASSPNGQAGEKLFF. CDR3 nucleotide sequence: TGCGCCAGCAGCCCCAATGGACAGGCAGGTGAAAAACTGTTTTTT. The J gene is TRBJ1-4, the V gene TRBV5-1; 7 bases align to TRBD1. V shed 4 bases, J shed 7 bases, and the junction held 10 bases outside the gene matches. From germline, CDR1 is SGHRS and CDR2 YFSETQ. The CDR3 is made up of 15 amino acids.

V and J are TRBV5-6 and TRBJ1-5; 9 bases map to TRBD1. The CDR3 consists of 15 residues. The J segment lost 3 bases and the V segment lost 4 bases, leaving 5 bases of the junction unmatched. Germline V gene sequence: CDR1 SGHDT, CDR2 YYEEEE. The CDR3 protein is CASSAGQGSNQPQHF. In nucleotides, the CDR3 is TGTGCCAGCAGCGCCGGACAGGGGTCCAATCAGCCCCAGCATTTT.

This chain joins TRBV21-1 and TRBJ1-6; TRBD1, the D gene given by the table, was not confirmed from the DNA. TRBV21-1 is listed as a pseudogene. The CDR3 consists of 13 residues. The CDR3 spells CASSREGDSPLHF. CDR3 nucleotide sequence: TGTGCCAGCAGCAGAGAAGGGGATTCACCCCTCCACTTT.

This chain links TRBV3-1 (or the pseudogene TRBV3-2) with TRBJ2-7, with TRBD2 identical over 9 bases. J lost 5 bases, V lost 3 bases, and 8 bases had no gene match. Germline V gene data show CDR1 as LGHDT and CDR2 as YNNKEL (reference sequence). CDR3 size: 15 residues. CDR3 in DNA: TGTGCCAGCAGCCAGCGGGGGGGCGTATCGGACGAGCAGTACTTC. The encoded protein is CASSQRGGVSDEQYF.

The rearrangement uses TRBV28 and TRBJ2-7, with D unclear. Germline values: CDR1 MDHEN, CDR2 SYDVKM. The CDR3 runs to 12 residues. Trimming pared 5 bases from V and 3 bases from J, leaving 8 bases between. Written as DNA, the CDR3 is TGTGCCAGCAGTCTGGGCTTCTACGAGCAGTACTTC. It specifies CASSLGFYEQYF. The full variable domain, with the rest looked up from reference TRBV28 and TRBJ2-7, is DVKVTQSSRYLVKRTGEKVFLECVQDMDHENMFWYRQDPGLGLRLIYFSYDVKMKEKGDIPEGYSVSREKKERFSLILESASTNQTSMYLCASSLGFYEQYFGPGTRLTVT.

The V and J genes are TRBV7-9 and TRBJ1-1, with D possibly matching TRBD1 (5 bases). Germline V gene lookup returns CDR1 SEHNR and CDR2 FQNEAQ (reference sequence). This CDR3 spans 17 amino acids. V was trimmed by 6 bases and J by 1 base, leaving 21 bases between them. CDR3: CASSLTGRVTRNTEAFF. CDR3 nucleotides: TGTGCCAGCAGTCTAACGGGCAGGGTCACTCGGAACACTGAAGCTTTCTTT.

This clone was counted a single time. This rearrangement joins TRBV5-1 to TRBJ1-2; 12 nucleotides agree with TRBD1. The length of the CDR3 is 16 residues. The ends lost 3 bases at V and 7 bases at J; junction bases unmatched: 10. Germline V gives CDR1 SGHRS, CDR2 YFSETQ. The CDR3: CASSSNPGQGAFGYTF. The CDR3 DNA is TGCGCCAGCAGCTCGAACCCGGGACAGGGGGCGTTTGGCTACACCTTC.

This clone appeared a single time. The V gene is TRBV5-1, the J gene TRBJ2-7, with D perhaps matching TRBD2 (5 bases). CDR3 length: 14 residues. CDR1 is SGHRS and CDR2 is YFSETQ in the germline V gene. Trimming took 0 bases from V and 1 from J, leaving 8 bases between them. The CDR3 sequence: CASSLGRGSYEQYF. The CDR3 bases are TGCGCCAGCAGCTTGGGACGGGGTTCCTACGAGCAGTACTTC.

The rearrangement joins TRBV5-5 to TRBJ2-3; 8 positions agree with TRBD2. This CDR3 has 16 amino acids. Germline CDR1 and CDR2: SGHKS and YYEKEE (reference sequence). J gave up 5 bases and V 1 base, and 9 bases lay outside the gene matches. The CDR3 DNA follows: TGTGCCAGCAGCTTGAACGGGGGGGCAAATCAAGATACGCAGTATTTT. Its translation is CASSLNGGANQDTQYF.

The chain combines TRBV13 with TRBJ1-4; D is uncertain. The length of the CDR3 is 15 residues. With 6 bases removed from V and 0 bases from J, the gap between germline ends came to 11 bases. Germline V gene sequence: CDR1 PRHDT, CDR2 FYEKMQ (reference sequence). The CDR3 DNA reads TGTGCCAGCAGTCCCCCGGGGTCAACTAATGAAAAACTGTTTTTT. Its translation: CASSPPGSTNEKLFF.

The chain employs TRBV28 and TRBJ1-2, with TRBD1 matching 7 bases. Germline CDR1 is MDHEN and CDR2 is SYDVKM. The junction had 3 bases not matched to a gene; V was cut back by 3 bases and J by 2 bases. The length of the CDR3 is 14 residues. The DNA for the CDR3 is TGTGCCAGCAGTTTGGACAGGCGGAACTATGGCTACACCTTC. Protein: CASSLDRRNYGYTF.

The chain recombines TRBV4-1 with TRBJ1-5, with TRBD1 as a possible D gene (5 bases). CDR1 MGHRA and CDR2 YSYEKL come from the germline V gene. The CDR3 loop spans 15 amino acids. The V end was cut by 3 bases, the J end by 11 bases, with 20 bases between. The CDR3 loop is CASSQGSDPWGAQHF. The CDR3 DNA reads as TGCGCCAGCAGCCAGGGTTCGGACCCGTGGGGGGCCCAGCATTTT.